The rows below give T cell receptor beta chains drawn from one sample of a study of blood T cell repertoires in COVID-19. The method was immunoSEQ multiplex PCR; TCRdb's version includes in-frame clones alone and lacks a portion of them. This sample has approximately 250,000 clones, with 85% to 90% found just once. Specimen: PBMCs or T cells enriched from blood (not recorded which). The receptor set was obtained from a woman aged 30 to 39 with acute COVID-19. CDR3s include the opening cysteine and the closing phenylalanine or tryptophan. Each record gives: V gene, clone size, J gene, D gene, CDR3 DNA, CDR3 protein. The D gene is left open where the match is weak. Only some rows state a clone size, as once, few, many or a class for expanded clones.

>TRBV6-6|NA|TRBJ2-3|TRBD1
TGTGCCAGCAGCCGAAAACTTCCGGGACAGGGGGCCACAGATACGCAGTATTTT
CASSRKLPGQGATDTQYF
>TRBV7-2|NA|TRBJ1-1|NA
TGTGCCAGCAGCCAGTACACTGAAGCTTTCTTT
CASSQYTEAFF
>TRBV7-3|NA|TRBJ2-1|NA
TGTGCCAGCAGCTTACCGGCGGACAATGAGCAGTTCTTC
CASSLPADNEQFF
>TRBV21-1|few|TRBJ2-7|NA
TGTGCCAGCAGCAAAGACGGCGAGCAGTACTTC
CASSKDGEQYF
>TRBV10-3|NA|TRBJ2-7|NA
TGTGCCATCAGTGTAGGGAGCGACTCCTACGAGCAGTACTTC
CAISVGSDSYEQYF
>TRBV29-1|NA|TRBJ2-7|NA
TGCAGCGTTGAAAGAAGCCCCTACGAGCAGTACTTC
CSVERSPYEQYF
>TRBV2|NA|TRBJ2-3|TRBD1
TGTGCCAGCAGCTACTGGACAGGGAACACAGATACGCAGTATTTT
CASSYWTGNTDTQYF
>TRBV5-1|NA|TRBJ2-1|NA
TGCGCCAGCAGCTTCGACGGGAATACCTACAATGAGCAGTTCTTC
CASSFDGNTYNEQFF
>TRBV6-4|once|TRBJ1-5|TRBD1
TGTGCCAGCAGTGACCGGGGGACAGGGGGTTATAGCAATCAGCCCCAGCATTTT
CASSDRGTGGYSNQPQHF
>TRBV6-4|NA|TRBJ2-2|NA
TGTGCCAGCAGTGACTCGACTTTAGGGGGTCCCACCGGGGAGCTGTTTTTT
CASSDSTLGGPTGELFF
>TRBV18|NA|TRBJ1-1|NA
TGTGCCAGCTCACCCCCCATGAGCACTGAAGCTTTCTTT
CASSPPMSTEAFF
>TRBV18|NA|TRBJ1-5|TRBD1
TGTGCCAGCTCATTAACAGGGGAAGCTCAGCCCCAGCATTTT
CASSLTGEAQPQHF
>TRBV19|NA|TRBJ2-1|NA
TGTGCCAGTAGTACAGACAGGTCCTACAATGAGCAGTTCTTC
CASSTDRSYNEQFF
>TRBV28|NA|TRBJ2-4|TRBD2
TGTGCCAGCAGGGACAAGGGACTAGCGATCGGAAAGAACATTCAGTACTTC
CASRDKGLAIGKNIQYF
>TRBV28|NA|TRBJ2-7|TRBD1
TGTGCCAGCAGTCCTACCCGACAGGGAATTTGGTTCTACGAGCAGTACTTC
CASSPTRQGIWFYEQYF
>TRBV6-1|NA|TRBJ1-5|NA
TGTGCCAGCAGTGAAGCGCTCGGAGTCTCCAATCAGCCCCAGCATTTT
CASSEALGVSNQPQHF
>TRBV19|once|TRBJ1-2|TRBD1
TGTGCCAGTATCGATGGACAGGGGGCTACGGGCTATGGCTACACCTTC
CASIDGQGATGYGYTF
>TRBV6-2/TRBV6-3|NA|TRBJ2-3|NA
TGTGCCAGCAGTTCCTCCAAAACGCAGTATTTT
CASSSSKTQYF
>TRBV19|NA|TRBJ2-7|NA
TGTGCCAGTAGTATAGATGGCCAGGTTGACGAGCAGTACTTC
CASSIDGQVDEQYF
>TRBV11-1|NA|TRBJ1-3|NA
TGTGCCAGCAGCCAATTCGACATTGTCTCTGGAAACACCATATATTTT
CASSQFDIVSGNTIYF
>TRBV4-1|NA|TRBJ2-1|NA
TGCGCCAGCAGCCAATCAGGGTGGTTTAACAATGAGCAGTTCTTC
CASSQSGWFNNEQFF
>TRBV18|once|TRBJ2-7|NA
TGTGCCAGCTCACCCTACAGGGAATCCGAGCAGTACTTC
CASSPYRESEQYF
>TRBV30|NA|TRBJ2-1|NA
TGTGCCTGGAGTACGTGGAGGTTGTACAATGAGCAGTTCTTC
CAWSTWRLYNEQFF
>TRBV2|NA|TRBJ1-6|NA
TGTGCCAGCAGTCCCGACTCATCGGGTAATTCACCCCTCCACTTT
CASSPDSSGNSPLHF
>TRBV6-2/TRBV6-3|NA|TRBJ2-2|NA
TGTGCCAGCAGTTACTCATTGGGCGCGTACACCGGGGAGCTGTTTTTT
CASSYSLGAYTGELFF
>TRBV5-1|NA|TRBJ2-1|TRBD2
TGCGCCAGCAACGTAGGAGGGCGGGAGAAGAATGAGCAGTTCTTC
CASNVGGREKNEQFF
>TRBV28|once|TRBJ2-3|TRBD2
TGTGCCAGCAGTTCTAGCGGGTTGGATAACACAGATACGCAGTATTTT
CASSSSGLDNTDTQYF
>TRBV3-1/TRBV3-2|NA|TRBJ1-1|NA
TGTGCCAGCAGCTCAACAGGGTTTGGGAAAAACACTGAAGCTTTCTTT
CASSSTGFGKNTEAFF
>TRBV28|NA|TRBJ1-2|TRBD1
TGTGCCAGCAGCTCGGGACAGGGACCCCTCCATGGCTACACCTTC
CASSSGQGPLHGYTF
>TRBV9|NA|TRBJ2-1|NA
TGTGCCAGCAGCGTAGGGACATTGGAGGAGCAGTTCTTC
CASSVGTLEEQFF
>TRBV9|once|TRBJ2-2|TRBD2
TGTGCCAGCAGCGCCGTTTTTGGAGCGGGAGTCACTAACACCGGGGAGCTGTTTTTT
CASSAVFGAGVTNTGELFF
>TRBV13|NA|TRBJ1-2|NA
TGTGCCAGCAGCACCCTTGGAAAGGACAGCTATGGCTACACCTTC
CASSTLGKDSYGYTF
>TRBV4-1|NA|TRBJ1-5|NA
TGCGCCAGCAGTGGTGGGGTAACGGGACAGCCCCAGCATTTT
CASSGGVTGQPQHF
>TRBV9|NA|TRBJ1-2|NA
TGTGCCAGCAGCCGAGACACCTACTATGGCTACACCTTC
CASSRDTYYGYTF
>TRBV10-3|NA|TRBJ2-2|TRBD1
TGTGCCATCAGTGAGTTCCCGGGACAGTTTAACACCGGGGAGCTGTTTTTT
CAISEFPGQFNTGELFF
>TRBV6-2/TRBV6-3|NA|TRBJ2-1|TRBD2
TGTGCCAGCAGTTACTCCGGTAGCCTACTAGCGGGAGATATCCACAATGAGCAGTTCTTC
CASSYSGSLLAGDIHNEQFF
>TRBV28|NA|TRBJ2-7|TRBD1
TGTGCCAGCAGTGGAACCGGGACAGGGGTTAACGAGCAGTACTTC
CASSGTGTGVNEQYF
>TRBV4-2|NA|TRBJ2-5|TRBD2
TGTGCCAGCAGCCAAGATCCTCTGACTAGCGGGTTGGAGACCCAGTACTTC
CASSQDPLTSGLETQYF
>TRBV27|NA|TRBJ2-5|NA
TGTGCCAGCAGTCCGACCAGACAAGGCCAAGAGACCCAGTACTTC
CASSPTRQGQETQYF
>TRBV20-1|NA|TRBJ1-1|NA
TGCAGTGCTAGAGTCTGGAGTGAAGCTTTCTTT
CSARVWSEAFF
>TRBV27|NA|TRBJ2-3|TRBD2
TGTGCCAGCAGTTTAGCGGGAGTAAGCGTTGTCACAGATACGCAGTATTTT
CASSLAGVSVVTDTQYF
>TRBV12-3/TRBV12-4|NA|TRBJ1-1|NA
TGTGCCAGCAGTTTCGGGAGCGTCTCTGAAGCTTTCTTT
CASSFGSVSEAFF
>TRBV28|NA|TRBJ2-3|NA
TGTGCCAGCAGTCCCATCACTAGCACAGATACGCAGTATTTT
CASSPITSTDTQYF
>TRBV6-5|NA|TRBJ1-1|NA
TGTGCCAGCAGTTACGGACAGAACCTAGGGACTGAAGCTTTCTTT
CASSYGQNLGTEAFF
>TRBV27|NA|TRBJ2-7|NA
TGTGCCAGCAGTTTTAACGGGAGAAATGTCGAGCAGTACTTC
CASSFNGRNVEQYF
>TRBV3-1/TRBV3-2|NA|TRBJ2-2|TRBD1
TGTGCCAGCAGCCGCTGGGGACAGGGAAACACCGGGGAGCTGTTTTTT
CASSRWGQGNTGELFF
>TRBV28|NA|TRBJ1-3|NA
TGTGCCAGCAGTTTGGGCCCACCGTCTGGAAACACCATATATTTT
CASSLGPPSGNTIYF
>TRBV10-3|once|TRBJ1-1|TRBD1
TGTGCCATCAGTGGAAAGACAGGGGGGTTCACTGAAGCTTTCTTT
CAISGKTGGFTEAFF
>TRBV10-2|NA|TRBJ2-1|TRBD2
TGCGCCAGCAGAGACGCCCGAGCGGGAGAGGGAAATGAGCAGTTCTTC
CASRDARAGEGNEQFF
>TRBV20-1|NA|TRBJ1-1|NA
TGCAGAGCCTGGGGGGCTGAAGCTTTCTTT
CRAWGAEAFF
>TRBV27|NA|TRBJ1-5|NA
TGTGCCAGCAGTTTTGGGCAGGGACCCCAGCATTTT
CASSFGQGPQHF
>TRBV21-1|once|TRBJ1-5|NA
TGTGCCAGCAGCAAACCCCAAGGACAGGGCAATCAGCCCCAGCATTTT
CASSKPQGQGNQPQHF
>TRBV5-1|NA|TRBJ2-7|NA
TGCGCCAGCAGCTTGGACGAGAGAACACAGGGGGGGTTTAGCGAGCAGTACTTC
CASSLDERTQGGFSEQYF
>TRBV6-5|few|TRBJ2-7|NA
TGTGCCAGCAATTCCGGGGGAGGGGGTTCCTACGAGCAGTACTTC
CASNSGGGGSYEQYF
>TRBV7-2|NA|TRBJ2-7|TRBD2
TGTGCCAGCAGCTTAGGTAGCGGGGCCTTCTCCTACGAGCAGTACTTC
CASSLGSGAFSYEQYF
>TRBV6-4|NA|TRBJ2-1|TRBD2
TGTGCCAGCAGTGAAGCGGGAGGGACGGGCTACAATGAGCAGTTCTTC
CASSEAGGTGYNEQFF
>TRBV4-1|once|TRBJ1-2|NA
TGCGCCAGCAGCCAAGATTTGGGGCACGGCTACACCTTC
CASSQDLGHGYTF
>TRBV7-8|NA|TRBJ2-3|TRBD1
TGTGCCAGCAGCTTAGGGGGACAGGGGCCCACAGATACGCAGTATTTT
CASSLGGQGPTDTQYF
>TRBV6-8|NA|TRBJ2-3|TRBD2
TGTGCCAGCAGTCCTTCCCGACTAGCGGGAGTAGATACGCAGTATTTT
CASSPSRLAGVDTQYF
>TRBV4-3|NA|TRBJ2-2|TRBD2
TGCGCCAGCAGCCCCGGACTAGGGAACACCGGGGAGCTGTTTTTT
CASSPGLGNTGELFF